The 5 T cell receptor beta chains below were found in one sample sequenced in a study of cytomegalovirus exposure and HLA in healthy donors. Primers: 60 Vbeta forward and 13 Jbeta reverse. Generated by immunoSEQ multiplex PCR, the TCRdb table keeps only in-frame clones and is missing some. This repertoire shows 60,000 to 80,000 clones, over 60% found once; its top ten account for less than 7%. Sequencing was carried out using PBMCs. The receptors come from a woman in her twenties or thirties in good health and CMV-seronegative.

The chain combines TRBV7-9 with TRBJ1-2; possible D gene TRBD1, 6 bases. Germline CDR1 is SEHNR and CDR2 is FQNEAQ (reference sequence). V gave up 5 bases and J gave up 6 bases, with 19 bases separating them. CDR3 length equals 15 residues. The CDR3 region is CASSANRAVLDGYTF. In DNA form, the CDR3 reads TGTGCCAGCAGCGCTAACAGGGCAGTACTTGATGGCTACACCTTC.

The V and J genes are TRBV23-1 and TRBJ2-2, with no clear D. TRBV23-1 is an ORF; its function is uncertain. The V end lost 4 bases, the J end lost 7 bases, and 7 bases lay between the germline ends. The CDR3 has 12 residues. The CDR3 DNA follows: TGCGCCAGCAGTCCACAGAGCGGGGAGCTGTTTTTT. Protein sequence: CASSPQSGELFF.

The chain recombines TRBV12-5 with TRBJ2-3, with a possible D match to TRBD1 (6 bases). Germline V gene data show CDR1 as LGHNT and CDR2 as FRNRAP. The germline V and J ends were trimmed by 7 bases and 2 bases, with 25 bases remaining between them. The CDR3 extends over 18 amino acids. The DNA for the CDR3 is TGTGCTAGTGCCATGGGGGCGATACGGAAGAAATACACAGATACGCAGTATTTT. It is translated as CASAMGAIRKKYTDTQYF. Looking up the rest from reference TRBV12-5 and TRBJ2-3 gives the full variable domain: DARVTQTPRHKVTEMGQEVTMRCQPILGHNTVFWYRQTMMQGLELLAYFRNRAPLDDSGMPKDRFSAEMPDATLATLKIQPSEPRDSAVYFCASAMGAIRKKYTDTQYFGPGTRLTVL.

The chain employs TRBV28 and TRBJ2-3; 10 positions match TRBD2. J lost 3 bases, V lost 6 bases, and 15 bases had no gene match. The germline V gene has CDR1 MDHEN and CDR2 SYDVKM. The CDR3 has 18 amino acids. CDR3 loop: CASSPLAGAFDGTDTQYF. DNA for the CDR3: TGTGCCAGCAGCCCCCTAGCGGGGGCCTTTGATGGGACAGATACGCAGTATTTT.

The chain is built from TRBV28 and TRBJ1-2; 9 bases fit TRBD1. Germline values: CDR1 MDHEN, CDR2 SYDVKM. Losses at the gene ends were 6 bases for V and 8 bases for J; bases not matched to a gene: 10. The CDR3 consists of 14 residues. DNA of the CDR3: TGTGCCAGCAGCGTTCCCACAGGGGGCGGAGGCTACACCTTC. Translation: CASSVPTGGGGYTF.